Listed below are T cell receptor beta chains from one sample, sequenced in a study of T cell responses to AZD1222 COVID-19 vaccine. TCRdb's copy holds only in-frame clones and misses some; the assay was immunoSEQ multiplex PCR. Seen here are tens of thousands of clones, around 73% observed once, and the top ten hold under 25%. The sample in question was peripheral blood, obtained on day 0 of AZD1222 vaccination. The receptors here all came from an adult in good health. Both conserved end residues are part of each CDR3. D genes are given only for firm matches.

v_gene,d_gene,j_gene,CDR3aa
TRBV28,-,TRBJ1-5,CASSLLFGGGSNQPQHF
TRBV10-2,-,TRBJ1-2,CASSETGMIYGYTF
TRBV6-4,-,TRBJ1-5,CASSVTENQPQHF
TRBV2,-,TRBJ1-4,CASRGQINEKLFF
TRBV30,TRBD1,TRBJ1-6,CAWSVRGRGNSPLHF
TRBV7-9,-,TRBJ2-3,CASSLEGPQDTQYF
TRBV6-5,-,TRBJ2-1,CASSYESTSYNEQFF
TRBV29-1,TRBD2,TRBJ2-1,CSTLAANNEQFF
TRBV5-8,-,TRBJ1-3,CASSSGGDTIYF
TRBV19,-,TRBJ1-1,CASSHDRISAEAFF
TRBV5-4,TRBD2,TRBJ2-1,CASSPGLAGSQVEQFF
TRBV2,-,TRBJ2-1,CASRGVRSYNEQFF
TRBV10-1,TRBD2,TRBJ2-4,CASSPLAGDIQYF
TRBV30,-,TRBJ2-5,CAWSVARETQYF
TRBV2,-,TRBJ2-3,CASSQGTYTDTQYF
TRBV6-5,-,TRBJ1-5,CAARSGGSPKPQHF
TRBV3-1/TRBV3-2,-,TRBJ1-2,CASSQRQGIGYTF
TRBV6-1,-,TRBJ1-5,CASSEGWGNQPQHF
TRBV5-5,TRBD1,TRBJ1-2,CASSLAGGYGYTF
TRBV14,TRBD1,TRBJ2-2,CASRSSGTVLAGELFF